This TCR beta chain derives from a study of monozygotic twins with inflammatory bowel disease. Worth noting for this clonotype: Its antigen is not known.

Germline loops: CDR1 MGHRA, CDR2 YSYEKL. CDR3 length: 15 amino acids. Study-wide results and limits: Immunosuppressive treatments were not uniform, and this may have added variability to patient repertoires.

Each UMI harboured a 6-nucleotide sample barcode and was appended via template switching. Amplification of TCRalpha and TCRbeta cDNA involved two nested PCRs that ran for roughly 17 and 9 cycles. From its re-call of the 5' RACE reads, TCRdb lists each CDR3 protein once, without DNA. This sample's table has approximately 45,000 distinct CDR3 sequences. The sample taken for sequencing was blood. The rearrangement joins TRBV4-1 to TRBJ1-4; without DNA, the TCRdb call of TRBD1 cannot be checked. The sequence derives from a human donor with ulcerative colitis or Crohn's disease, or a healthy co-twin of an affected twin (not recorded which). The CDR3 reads CASSQETGDKEKLFF.